This T cell receptor beta chain was observed in a study of blood T cell repertoires in COVID-19. Authors' data handling: Using reference gene primer amplification, nucleated cell counts were estimated. Data came from immunoSEQ multiplex PCR; TCRdb stores just in-frame clones and leaves some out. Clonal size and the V and J genes are those of that table, whereas D and trimming came from the DNA. Among roughly 340,000 clones listed, over 75% were seen once. Germline lookup yields CDR1 MGHRA and CDR2 YSYEKL. Trimming took off 0 bases at V and 4 bases at J, with 16 bases between the two ends. This CDR3 region has 16 residues.

Material: PBMCs or T cells enriched from blood (not recorded which). The chain is built from TRBV4-1 and TRBJ2-7; weak D call: TRBD1 (6 bases). The TCR originated in a man between 40 and 49 years old in a cohort exposed to, infected with or recovered from COVID-19 (not recorded which). The CDR3 coding sequence is TGCGCCAGCAGCCAAGACGAAAGAACAGGGTCTTACGAGCAGTACTTC. This codes for CASSQDERTGSYEQYF.